Listed below are T cell receptor beta chains from one sample, sequenced in a study of blood T cell repertoires in COVID-19. Sequencing was performed with immunoSEQ multiplex PCR; in TCRdb, only in-frame clones are kept and a portion is missing. The sample lists 180,000 or so clones; 75% to 85% were seen once. Sequenced material: peripheral blood. These receptors originate from a woman aged 40 to 50 with COVID-19, enrolled during active disease. Each CDR3 is given with its conserved first and last residue. A D gene is named only where the DNA matches it firmly. Not all rows give a size; the values are once, few, many and, for expanded clones, a class.

>TRBJ1-2|13|TRBV27|NA|NA
CASSYRLDYGYTF
TGTGCCAGCAGTTACAGGTTGGACTATGGCTACACCTTC
>TRBJ2-3|15|TRBV2|TRBD1|NA
CASKRQGAEADTQYF
TGTGCCAGCAAGCGACAGGGGGCGGAGGCAGATACGCAGTATTTT
>TRBJ2-7|15|TRBV5-1|TRBD2|NA
CASSLEGLAGVQQYF
TGCGCCAGCAGCTTGGAGGGACTAGCGGGAGTTCAGCAGTACTTC
>TRBJ1-4|17|TRBV5-1|NA|NA
CASSANGVQGSSEKLFF
TGCGCCAGCAGCGCCAACGGAGTGCAGGGGTCGAGTGAAAAACTGTTTTTT
>TRBJ1-1|13|TRBV9|NA|NA
CASSVAIDSEAFF
TGTGCCAGCAGCGTAGCTATAGACAGTGAAGCTTTCTTT
>TRBJ2-1|15|TRBV19|TRBD1|NA
CASSIWGQTNNEQFF
TGTGCCAGTAGTATATGGGGACAGACCAACAATGAGCAGTTCTTC
>TRBJ1-1|13|TRBV14|NA|NA
CASSQDLSLEAFF
TGTGCCAGCAGCCAAGATCTGAGTCTTGAAGCTTTCTTT
>TRBJ2-2|15|TRBV7-9|TRBD1|NA
CASSLRDSWTGELFF
TGTGCCAGCAGCTTACGGGACAGTTGGACCGGGGAGCTGTTTTTT
>TRBJ1-1|15|TRBV6-5|NA|many
CASSYAWSMNTEAFF
TGTGCCAGCAGTTACGCGTGGAGTATGAACACTGAAGCTTTCTTT
>TRBJ1-2|13|TRBV10-3|NA|NA
CAISAGDVEGYTF
TGTGCCATCTCGGCCGGGGATGTCGAAGGCTACACCTTC
>TRBJ1-6|15|TRBV6-1|NA|NA
CASSETGSYNSPLHF
TGTGCCAGCAGTGAGACAGGCTCCTATAATTCACCCCTCCACTTT
>TRBJ2-5|16|TRBV6-2/TRBV6-3|NA|few
CASSYGLTSRGETQYF
TGTGCCAGCAGTTACGGGTTGACTAGTCGGGGCGAGACCCAGTACTTC
>TRBJ2-2|15|TRBV7-9|NA|NA
CASSARGANTGELFF
TGTGCCAGCAGCGCCAGGGGTGCGAACACCGGGGAGCTGTTTTTT
>TRBJ1-5|13|TRBV12-3/TRBV12-4|NA|NA
CASSGQYNQPQHF
TGTGCCAGCAGCGGACAGTACAATCAGCCCCAGCATTTT
>TRBJ1-6|15|TRBV6-1|TRBD1|NA
CASSESGQARSPLHF
TGTGCCAGCAGTGAATCGGGACAGGCGAGGTCACCCCTCCACTTT
>TRBJ2-2|13|TRBV12-3/TRBV12-4|NA|NA
CASTFTRTGELFF
TGTGCCAGCACCTTTACCAGAACCGGGGAGCTGTTTTTT
>TRBJ2-2|13|TRBV18|NA|NA
CASSRLDTGELFF
TGTGCCAGCTCAAGACTGGACACCGGGGAGCTGTTTTTT
>TRBJ2-7|13|TRBV27|TRBD2|NA
CASSFGAGGEQYF
TGTGCCAGCAGTTTTGGAGCGGGAGGCGAGCAGTACTTC
>TRBJ1-5|14|TRBV7-9|TRBD1|NA
CASSSGTVGQPQHF
TGTGCCAGCAGCTCCGGGACAGTCGGTCAGCCCCAGCATTTT
>TRBJ2-7|15|TRBV6-6|NA|NA
CASSFGRATSGEQYF
TGTGCCAGCAGTTTCGGGAGAGCTACTTCAGGCGAGCAGTACTTC
>TRBJ1-5|13|TRBV6-5|NA|NA
CASNPDRNQPQHF
TGTGCCAGCAATCCTGACAGAAATCAGCCCCAGCATTTT
>TRBJ2-3|13|TRBV15|TRBD2|NA
CATRGLAADTQYF
TGTGCCACCCGAGGACTAGCGGCAGATACGCAGTATTTT
>TRBJ2-7|13|TRBV18|TRBD1|NA
CASSRLTGDGQYF
TGTGCCAGCTCGCGCTTAACAGGGGACGGGCAGTACTTC
>TRBJ2-2|13|TRBV29-1|NA|NA
CSVAGINTGELFF
TGCAGCGTTGCAGGGATCAACACCGGGGAGCTGTTTTTT
>TRBJ1-4|15|TRBV6-6|TRBD1|NA
CASSHNRGGDEKLFF
TGTGCCAGCAGTCACAACAGGGGGGGGGATGAAAAACTGTTTTTT
>TRBJ2-2|16|TRBV27|TRBD2|NA
CASSPAWTSRGGELFF
TGTGCCAGCAGTCCTGCCTGGACTAGCCGGGGCGGGGAGCTGTTTTTT
>TRBJ2-1|12|TRBV7-9|NA|NA
CASSLGVQGQIF
TGTGCCAGCAGCTTAGGGGTACAGGGTCAGATCTTC
>TRBJ2-7|15|TRBV11-2|TRBD2|NA
CASSLVVAGGTKQYF
TGTGCCAGCAGCTTAGTCGTAGCGGGAGGGACGAAGCAGTACTTC
>TRBJ2-3|16|TRBV9|TRBD1|NA
CASSVDGTGGGDTQYF
TGTGCCAGCAGCGTAGATGGGACAGGGGGAGGAGATACGCAGTATTTT
>TRBJ1-1|17|TRBV30|NA|NA
CAWSVQGGRNDRREAFF
TGTGCCTGGAGTGTACAAGGGGGACGGAATGATCGGAGGGAAGCTTTCTTT
>TRBJ2-1|16|TRBV27|TRBD1|many
CASSGDREGPRNGQFF
TGTGCCAGCAGTGGGGACAGGGAGGGCCCTCGGAATGGGCAGTTCTTC
>TRBJ2-1|18|TRBV28|TRBD2|NA
CASSRKGLAGGRVREQFF
TGTGCCAGCAGCCGAAAGGGACTAGCGGGAGGGCGGGTTCGAGAGCAGTTCTTC
>TRBJ1-1|13|TRBV27|NA|NA
CASSLSRQNEAFF
TGTGCCAGCAGTTTATCGAGACAGAATGAAGCTTTCTTT
>TRBJ2-3|16|TRBV11-1|NA|NA
CASSFSFGGGTDTQYF
TGTGCCAGCAGCTTTTCCTTTGGCGGGGGCACAGATACGCAGTATTTT
>TRBJ2-2|14|TRBV4-1|NA|few
CASSPRPGTGELFF
TGCGCCAGCAGCCCCCGGCCGGGGACCGGGGAGCTGTTTTTT
>TRBJ2-5|15|TRBV4-2|NA|NA
CASSQAGSGYETQYF
TGTGCCAGCAGCCAAGCGGGGTCGGGGTACGAGACCCAGTACTTC
>TRBJ2-1|16|TRBV7-9|TRBD2|NA
CASSLALAGGVNEQFF
TGTGCCAGCAGCTTAGCTTTGGCGGGAGGTGTCAATGAGCAGTTCTTC
>TRBJ2-2|15|TRBV7-3|TRBD1|NA
CASSLIQGKTGELFF
TGTGCCAGCAGCTTAATACAGGGGAAAACCGGGGAGCTGTTTTTT
>TRBJ2-3|15|TRBV11-3|TRBD2|NA
CASSRSGASTDTQYF
TGTGCCAGCAGCCGGAGCGGGGCTAGCACAGATACGCAGTATTTT
>TRBJ1-4|15|TRBV7-9|TRBD1|NA
CASRRQGEGSEKLFF
TGTGCCAGCAGACGACAGGGCGAGGGATCTGAAAAACTGTTTTTT
>TRBJ2-3|15|TRBV19|TRBD1|NA
CASSTGGARADTQYF
TGTGCCAGTAGCACAGGGGGCGCGAGGGCAGATACGCAGTATTTT
>TRBJ2-5|15|TRBV9|NA|NA
CASSVTFREEETQYF
TGTGCCAGCAGCGTCACGTTCCGGGAAGAAGAGACCCAGTACTTC
>TRBJ1-2|15|TRBV4-1|TRBD1|NA
CASSQEGTVIYGYTF
TGCGCCAGCAGCCAAGAAGGGACAGTGATCTATGGCTACACCTTC
>TRBJ1-2|14|TRBV6-5|TRBD1|NA
CASSPGQILYGYTF
TGTGCCAGCAGTCCGGGACAGATTCTCTATGGCTACACCTTC
>TRBJ2-7|15|TRBV7-9|NA|few
CASSPSLVMRYEQYF
TGTGCCAGCAGCCCCTCTCTAGTAATGCGCTACGAGCAGTACTTC
>TRBJ2-1|17|TRBV4-1|TRBD2|NA
CASSQAAILAEYNEQFF
TGCGCCAGCAGCCAAGCCGCGATCCTAGCGGAGTACAATGAGCAGTTCTTC
>TRBJ2-7|15|TRBV5-4|NA|NA
CASTIRGGQSYEQYF
TGTGCCAGCACTATACGAGGAGGACAGTCCTACGAGCAGTACTTC
>TRBJ2-5|16|TRBV30|TRBD2|many
CAWERASGGYQETQYF
TGTGCCTGGGAAAGGGCTAGCGGGGGGTACCAAGAGACCCAGTACTTC
>TRBJ2-2|13|TRBV9|NA|NA
CASSVAGTGELFF
TGTGCCAGCAGCGTAGCGGGGACCGGGGAGCTGTTTTTT
>TRBJ2-1|16|TRBV6-5|TRBD1|NA
CASSYSGTGAYNEQFF
TGTGCCAGCAGTTATTCCGGGACAGGGGCATACAATGAGCAGTTCTTC
>TRBJ2-2|17|TRBV3-1/TRBV3-2|TRBD1|NA
CASSHSFRQGLAGELFF
TGTGCCAGCAGCCACTCTTTTAGACAGGGCTTGGCCGGGGAGCTGTTTTTT
>TRBJ2-2|15|TRBV11-2|TRBD2|NA
CASSFRAGDTGELFF
TGTGCCAGCAGCTTCCGGGCGGGGGACACCGGGGAGCTGTTTTTT
>TRBJ1-2|14|TRBV2|NA|few
CASRDKGIGGLFTF
TGTGCCAGCAGGGACAAGGGGATCGGTGGTCTTTTCACCTTC
>TRBJ2-2|15|TRBV18|TRBD1|NA
CASSRPGTGVGELFF
TGTGCCAGCTCACGCCCCGGGACAGGGGTCGGGGAGCTGTTTTTT
>TRBJ2-5|12|TRBV6-5|NA|NA
CASPRGGETQYF
TGTGCCAGCCCTCGTGGGGGGGAGACCCAGTACTTC
>TRBJ1-2|15|TRBV28|TRBD1|NA
CASSLLSGGSYGYTF
TGTGCCAGCAGTTTATTGTCAGGGGGCAGCTATGGCTACACCTTC
>TRBJ2-7|16|TRBV3-1/TRBV3-2|TRBD2|NA
CASSPQTGLAGRLQYF
TGTGCCAGCAGCCCTCAGACCGGACTAGCGGGGCGCCTGCAGTACTTC
>TRBJ2-1|14|TRBV11-3|NA|NA
CASSLSSSYNEQFF
TGTGCCAGCAGCTTATCGTCCTCCTACAATGAGCAGTTCTTC
>TRBJ2-1|18|TRBV2|NA|NA
CASSGGTSRGGHYNEQFF
TGTGCCAGCAGTGGGGGGACATCCCGTGGCGGTCACTACAATGAGCAGTTCTTC